Shown below are 25 T cell receptor beta chains from a single sample sequenced in a study of STAT3 mutations in large granular lymphocyte leukemia. Study-wide points: Every T-LGLL patient had at least one immunodominant TCRbeta clonotype.

Antigens of these TCRs are unknown. The assay was immunoSEQ multiplex PCR, and TCRdb's table has in-frame clones only and misses some. The sample holds some 25,000 clones; 94% are singletons and the top ten take 6% to 6.5%. The sequencing sample was made of peripheral blood mononuclear cells. Receptors originate from a man aged 40-50 years with T-cell large granular lymphocyte leukemia. Some clones in this sample may be carry-over from other donors' samples.

The rearrangement joins TRBV2 to TRBJ1-2; the D is unclear. There are 13 residues in the CDR3. Trimming cost V 2 bases and J 4 bases, with 8 bases left between them. Germline loops: CDR1 SNHLY, CDR2 FYNNEI. The CDR3 protein is CASSERQSYGYTF. The DNA for the CDR3 is TGTGCCAGCAGTGAAAGGCAGTCCTATGGCTACACCTTC.

This sequence joins TRBV10-3 and TRBJ1-2, with TRBD1 identical over 10 bases. V lost 6 bases to trimming and J lost 8 bases; unmatched junction nucleotides: 6. The CDR3 totals 13 residues. Germline assignment: CDR1 ENHRY and CDR2 SYGVKD. CDR3 in DNA: TGTGCCATCAGCCTCGGGGACAGGGGCGGCTACACCTTC. Translating it yields CAISLGDRGGYTF.

This chain uses TRBV5-1 with TRBJ1-2, with unresolved D. The V and J ends lost 3 bases and 3 bases respectively, with 9 bases between them. CDR1 is SGHRS and CDR2 is YFSETQ in the germline V gene. There are 13 residues in the CDR3. CDR3 coding DNA: TGCGCCAGCAGCTCGGACGGTGACTATGGCTACACCTTC. This gives the protein CASSSDGDYGYTF.

This rearrangement joins TRBV7-9 to TRBJ2-5; D is unclear. CDR3 length equals 15 residues. The V gene's germline CDR1 is SEHNR and CDR2 FQNEAQ (reference sequence). Between the trimmed V and J ends, which lost 4 bases and 2 bases, there was a span of 14 bases. The CDR3: CASSSTRSSQETQYF. The CDR3 DNA is TGTGCCAGCAGCTCTACTCGGTCCTCTCAAGAGACCCAGTACTTC.

This chain uses TRBV6-1 with TRBJ2-7, with 7 bases that match TRBD1. J was trimmed by 3 bases and V by 10 bases; bases with no gene match: 12. The CDR3 is made up of 14 amino acids. Per germline, CDR1 MNHNS and CDR2 SASEGT. CDR3 sequence: CATERDSQLYEQYF. The DNA for the CDR3 is TGTGCCACCGAAAGGGACAGTCAGCTCTACGAGCAGTACTTC.

By share, this clone ranks as medium-sized. CDR3 region: CATVGQGFEAFF. The CDR3 DNA sequence: TGTGCCACCGTGGGACAGGGGTTTGAAGCTTTCTTT. The chain links TRBV7-9 to TRBJ1-1, with 10 bases aligning to TRBD1. The V gene end was trimmed by 10 bases and the J gene end by 7 bases; junction bases not matched to a gene: 6. CDR1 is SEHNR and CDR2 is FQNEAQ in the germline V gene (reference sequence). The length of the CDR3 is 12 residues.

This clone appeared a single time. The chain carries TRBV28 and TRBJ1-6; TRBD1 might be the D (5 bases). Germline loops: CDR1 MDHEN, CDR2 SYDVKM. CDR3 length: 15 residues. Deletions cut 4 bases from V and 14 bases from J, with 21 bases between. CDR3 in amino acids: CASSSPLLNGASLHF. The CDR3 bases are TGTGCCAGCAGTTCTCCCCTTCTGAACGGGGCCTCCCTCCACTTT.

This sequence joins TRBV6-6 and TRBJ2-7, with a weak D call TRBD2 (6 bases). The CDR3 has 16 amino acids. The V gene lost 7 bases and the J gene lost 0 bases, with 19 bases spanning the gap. Per the germline V gene, CDR1 is MNHNY and CDR2 is SVGAGI (reference sequence). This CDR3 is CASTHGGTRASYEQYF. CDR3 bases: TGTGCCAGCACCCACGGAGGGACCCGGGCCTCCTACGAGCAGTACTTC.

The gene calls are TRBV10-3 and TRBJ1-1, with D possibly TRBD1 on 5 matching bases. V was cut by 2 bases and J by 5 bases, with 9 bases left in between. The CDR3 extends over 13 amino acids. Germline V lookup: CDR1 ENHRY, CDR2 SYGVKD. CDR3 in DNA: TGTGCCATCAGTGAGCGGTCAGGGACTGAAGCTTTCTTT. Translation gives CAISERSGTEAFF.

The chain employs TRBV7-9 and TRBJ2-3; 9 bases line up with TRBD1. This CDR3 spans 15 amino acids. J was trimmed by 2 bases and V by 3 bases; bases with no gene match: 3. The germline V gene has CDR1 SEHNR and CDR2 FQNEAQ (reference sequence). CDR3 nucleotides: TGTGCCAGCAGCTTCGGGACAGGGACCACAGATACGCAGTATTTT. Translating gives CASSFGTGTTDTQYF.

This chain connects TRBV14 to TRBJ1-1; no definite D call. There are 12 residues in the CDR3. V dropped 4 bases and J dropped 12 bases, with 15 bases sitting between them. The V gene's germline CDR1 is SGHDN and CDR2 FVKESK. The chain's CDR3 is CASSPLGVLTFF. CDR3 sequence (DNA): TGTGCCAGCAGCCCCCTAGGCGTTCTAACTTTCTTT.

V usage is TRBV5-1 and J usage is TRBJ2-7; 7 nucleotides match TRBD1. V shed 6 bases, J shed 2 bases, and the junction held 8 bases outside the gene matches. Germline V lookup: CDR1 SGHRS, CDR2 YFSETQ. The CDR3 contains 14 residues. The CDR3 reads CASTPFGQAYEQYF. The CDR3 DNA sequence: TGCGCCAGCACCCCCTTTGGACAGGCCTACGAGCAGTACTTC.

The chain joins TRBV7-2 to TRBJ2-5; 10 bases are a match to TRBD2. CDR3 length: 17 amino acids. V lost 7 bases to trimming and J lost 5 bases; unmatched junction nucleotides: 16. Germline lookup yields CDR1 SGHTA and CDR2 FQGNSA. Here the CDR3 DNA reads TGTGCCAGCACCTCAGGGGCTCTAGCGGGGGTCGGGGAGACCCAGTACTTC. Protein sequence: CASTSGALAGVGETQYF.

The table lists this clone with a count of one. The chain uses TRBV7-9 and TRBJ1-1; D is possibly TRBD1 (5 bases). The germline CDR1 and CDR2 sequences are SEHNR and FQNEAQ (reference sequence). The CDR3 covers 15 residues. The V and J ends lost 8 bases and 7 bases respectively, with 23 bases between them. The CDR3 DNA follows: TGTGCCAGCGGTGCCAGGGAGAGGCCAAATAGTGAAGCTTTCTTT. It translates to CASGARERPNSEAFF.

CDR3 loop: CASRGTFNQPQHF. In nucleotides, the CDR3 is TGTGCCAGTCGTGGGACCTTTAATCAGCCCCAGCATTTT. V and J are TRBV28 and TRBJ1-5; tentative D call: TRBD1 (5 bases). The germline V and J ends were trimmed by 9 bases and 4 bases, with 13 bases remaining between them. There are 13 residues in the CDR3. From germline, CDR1 is MDHEN and CDR2 SYDVKM.

The genes are TRBV19 and TRBJ2-5; D may be TRBD2 (5 bases). Germline CDR1 LNHDA, CDR2 SQIVND (reference sequence). The CDR3 runs 12 residues. With 2 bases removed from V and 5 bases from J, the gap between germline ends came to 6 bases. In nucleotides, the CDR3 is TGTGCCAGTAGTATAAGGGAGGAGACCCAGTACTTC. This encodes CASSIREETQYF.

The V and J genes are TRBV27 and TRBJ1-1; no clear D. Germline V gene data show CDR1 as MNHEY and CDR2 as SMNVEV (reference sequence). V lost 4 bases and J lost 3, with 6 bases in between. The CDR3 is made up of 12 amino acids. This CDR3 reads CASSSGYTEAFF. The CDR3, as DNA: TGTGCCAGCAGTTCGGGTTACACTGAAGCTTTCTTT.

The rearrangement joins TRBV5-6 to TRBJ1-6, with D unclear. CDR3 length: 14 amino acids. V lost 2 bases to trimming and J lost 6 bases, with 9 bases between them. Germline V lookup: CDR1 SGHDT, CDR2 YYEEEE. CDR3 sequence reads: CASSFRAVNSPLHF. In nucleotides, the CDR3 is TGTGCCAGCAGCTTTAGGGCAGTTAATTCACCCCTCCACTTT.

This sequence joins TRBV19 and TRBJ2-7, with D possibly being TRBD2 (5 bases). This CDR3 region has 13 residues. Germline V CDR1 and CDR2: LNHDA, SQIVND (reference sequence). Trimming stripped 3 bases from V and 6 bases from J, with 12 bases between. CDR3 DNA sequence: TGTGCCAGTAGTATTGAGGGTCCGGGCGAGCAGTACTTC. It specifies CASSIEGPGEQYF.

The V gene is TRBV2, the J gene TRBJ2-7; TRBD1 matches 7 bases. The CDR3 runs to 14 residues. J lost 0 bases, V lost 6 bases, and 5 bases had no gene match. Per germline, CDR1 SNHLY and CDR2 FYNNEI. Here the CDR3 DNA reads TGTGCCAGCAGCTCCGGGACAGTCTCCTACGAGCAGTACTTC. Translation: CASSSGTVSYEQYF.

V gene TRBV30 combines with J gene TRBJ2-5; D gene uncertain. CDR1 GTSNPN and CDR2 SVGIG come from the germline V gene (reference sequence). V lost 3 bases to trimming and J lost 6 bases, with 8 bases between them. CDR3 length: 11 amino acids. The CDR3 coding sequence is TGTGCCTGGAGACCGCTACAGACCCAGTACTTC. Its translation is CAWRPLQTQYF.

The chain carries TRBV18 and TRBJ2-7; TRBD2 might be the D (6 bases). This CDR3 spans 13 amino acids. Germline V lookup: CDR1 KGHSH, CDR2 LQKENI. V was cut by 0 bases and J by 5 bases, with 8 bases left in between. The CDR3 region is CASSPPGGDEQYF. CDR3 sequence (DNA): TGTGCCAGCTCACCACCGGGGGGAGACGAGCAGTACTTC.

V and J are TRBV5-4 and TRBJ1-2; no clear D gene. CDR3 size: 13 residues. V shed 0 bases and J shed 4 bases, with 7 bases lying between them. Germline CDR1 SGHNT, CDR2 YYREEE (reference sequence). The DNA of the CDR3 is TGTGCCAGCAGCTTGGGAGGGTCCTATGGCTACACCTTC. It is translated as CASSLGGSYGYTF. Using reference TRBV5-4 and TRBJ1-2 for the parts outside the CDR3, the full variable domain is ETGVTQSPTHLIKTRGQQVTLRCSSQSGHNTVSWYQQALGQGPQFIFQYYREEENGRGNFPPRFSGLQFPNYSSELNVNALELDDSALYLCASSLGGSYGYTFGSGTRLTVV.

The chain joins TRBV5-5 to TRBJ2-7; 8 bases fit TRBD2. The V gene end was trimmed by 0 bases and the J gene end by 7 bases; junction bases not matched to a gene: 6. CDR1 SGHKS and CDR2 YYEKEE come from the germline V gene (reference sequence). The CDR3 sequence is 14 residues long. This CDR3 is CASSLAGRVWEQYF. CDR3 coding DNA: TGTGCCAGCAGCTTGGCCGGGAGGGTATGGGAGCAGTACTTC.

The chain recombines TRBV11-3 with TRBJ1-5; 10 bases are a match to TRBD1. The CDR3 covers 15 residues. Per germline, CDR1 SGHNT and CDR2 YENEEA. J gave up 6 bases and V 5 bases, and 7 bases lay outside the gene matches. As DNA, the CDR3 is TGTGCCAGCAGCCCCCAGGACAGGGGGTTTCAGCCCCAGCATTTT. Translated, it gives CASSPQDRGFQPQHF.